This entry is about one T cell receptor beta chain. The target antigen is unknown. The record originates from a study of cytomegalovirus exposure and HLA in healthy donors. Study-level findings and limits: When analyzed later, the rates of TCR association showed variation by HLA locus, with DRB1 the most and HLA-C the fewest. Prior analysis indicated that the majority of TCR beta V segments exhibited productivity approximately 87% or approximately 30% of the time. In vitro, a few CMV-associated chains proved specific for CMV antigens. A later analysis found most CMV-associated TCR beta chains apparently HLA-restricted.

Primers: 60 Vbeta forward and 13 Jbeta reverse. Here immunoSEQ multiplex PCR was the method, and the copy in TCRdb shows in-frame clones only, minus some. The data contain about 190,000 clones, about 88% of them singletons. Deletions cut 3 bases from V and 12 bases from J, with 15 bases between. The CDR3 runs 13 residues. CDR1 KGHSH and CDR2 LQKENI come from the germline V gene. The V gene is TRBV18, the J gene TRBJ2-1; D is perhaps TRBD2 (5 bases). This receptor was obtained from a woman under 30 in good health and CMV-seronegative. The sequenced sample was PBMCs. CDR3 sequence: CASSPGSEFVQFF. The DNA of the CDR3 is TGTGCCAGCTCACCGGGGAGCGAATTCGTGCAGTTCTTC.